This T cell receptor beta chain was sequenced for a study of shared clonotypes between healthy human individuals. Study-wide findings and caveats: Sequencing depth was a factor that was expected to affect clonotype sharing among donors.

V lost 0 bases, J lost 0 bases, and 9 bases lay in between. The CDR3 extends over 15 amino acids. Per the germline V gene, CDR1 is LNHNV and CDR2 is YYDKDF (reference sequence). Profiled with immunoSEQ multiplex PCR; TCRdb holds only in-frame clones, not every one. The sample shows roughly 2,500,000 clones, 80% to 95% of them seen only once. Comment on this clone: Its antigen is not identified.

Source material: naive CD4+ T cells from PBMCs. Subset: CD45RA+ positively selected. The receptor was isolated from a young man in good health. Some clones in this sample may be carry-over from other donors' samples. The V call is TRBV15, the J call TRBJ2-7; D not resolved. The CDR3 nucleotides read TGTGCCACCAGCAGAGAGGCGGTCAGCTCCTACGAGCAGTACTTC. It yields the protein CATSREAVSSYEQYF.